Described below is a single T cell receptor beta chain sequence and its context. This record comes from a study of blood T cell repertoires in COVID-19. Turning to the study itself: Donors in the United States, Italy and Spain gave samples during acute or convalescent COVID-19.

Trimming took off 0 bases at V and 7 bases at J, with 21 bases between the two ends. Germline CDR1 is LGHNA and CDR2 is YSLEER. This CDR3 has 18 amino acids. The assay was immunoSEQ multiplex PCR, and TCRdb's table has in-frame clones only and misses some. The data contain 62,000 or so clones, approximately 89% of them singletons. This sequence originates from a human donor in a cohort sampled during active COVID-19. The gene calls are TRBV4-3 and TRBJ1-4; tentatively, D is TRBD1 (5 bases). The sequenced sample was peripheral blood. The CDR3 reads CASSQDLGREWEVEKLFF. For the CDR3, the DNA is TGCGCCAGCAGCCAAGACCTTGGCAGGGAGTGGGAGGTTGAAAAACTGTTTTTT.